This TCR beta chain was sequenced during a study of vaccination effects on CD4 cells after COVID-19. General study results and limits: Researchers reported few convalescent patients and no early post-infection timepoints in the study.

Sequencing used immunoSEQ multiplex PCR; TCRdb keeps in-frame clones, though not all of them. The repertoire includes about 45,000 clones, around 74% of them detected once, and around 8.9% sits in the top ten. CDR1 is MNHEY, CDR2 SVGAGI, per germline. The CDR3 consists of 15 residues. With 5 bases clipped from V and 0 bases from J, the junction kept 4 bases outside the gene matches. Subsequent to about 10 days of culture, CD4+ T cells were isolated. This clone showed up just a few times. Its specificity is not known. Sequenced material: CD4+ T cells from PBMCs cultured without peptide, taken before COVID-19 vaccination. This sequence originates from a human donor who had a prior SARS-CoV-2 infection. The V call is TRBV6-5, the J call TRBJ2-7, with 10 nucleotides matching TRBD1. CDR3 region: CASSPRTGGSYEQYF. CDR3 in DNA: TGTGCCAGCAGTCCTCGGACAGGGGGCTCCTACGAGCAGTACTTC.